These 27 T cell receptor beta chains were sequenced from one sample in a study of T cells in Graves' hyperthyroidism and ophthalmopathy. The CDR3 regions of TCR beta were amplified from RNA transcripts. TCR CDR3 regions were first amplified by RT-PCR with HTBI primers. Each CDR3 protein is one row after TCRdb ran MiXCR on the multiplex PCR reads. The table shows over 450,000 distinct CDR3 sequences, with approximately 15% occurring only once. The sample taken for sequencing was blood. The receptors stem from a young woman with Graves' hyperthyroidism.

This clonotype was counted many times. The CDR3 DNA sequence: TGCGCCAGCAGTGAATACGTACAGGGAGAAGATACGCAGTATTTT. Its translation: CASSEYVQGEDTQYF. The J gene is TRBJ2-3, the V gene TRBV10-2, with a tentative D call TRBD1 (6 bases). V was trimmed by 3 bases and J by 5 bases, leaving 15 bases between them. This CDR3 comprises 15 residues. CDR1 and CDR2 from the germline V gene are WSHSY and SAAADI.

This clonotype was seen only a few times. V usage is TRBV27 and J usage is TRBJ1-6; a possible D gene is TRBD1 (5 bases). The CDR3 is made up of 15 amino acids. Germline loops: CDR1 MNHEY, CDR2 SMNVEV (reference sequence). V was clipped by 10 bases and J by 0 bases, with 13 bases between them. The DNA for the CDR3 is TGTGCCACCCGGGGCGCGAGCTCCTATAATTCACCCCTCCACTTT. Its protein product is CATRGASSYNSPLHF.

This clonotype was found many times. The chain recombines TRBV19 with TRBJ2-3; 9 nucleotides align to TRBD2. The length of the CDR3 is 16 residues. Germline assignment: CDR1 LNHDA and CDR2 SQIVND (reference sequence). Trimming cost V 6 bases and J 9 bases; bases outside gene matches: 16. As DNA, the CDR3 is TGTGCCAGTAGGCGTAGCGGGGGCAATATGGGTGGAACGCAGTATTTT. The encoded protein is CASRRSGGNMGGTQYF.

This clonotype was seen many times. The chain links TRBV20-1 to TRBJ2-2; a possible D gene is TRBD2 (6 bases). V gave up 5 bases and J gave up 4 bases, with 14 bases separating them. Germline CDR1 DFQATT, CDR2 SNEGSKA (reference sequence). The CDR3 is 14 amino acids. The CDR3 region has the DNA TGCAGTGCTCTAGCCAATAGCGGCACCGGGGAGCTGTTTTTT. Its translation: CSALANSGTGELFF.

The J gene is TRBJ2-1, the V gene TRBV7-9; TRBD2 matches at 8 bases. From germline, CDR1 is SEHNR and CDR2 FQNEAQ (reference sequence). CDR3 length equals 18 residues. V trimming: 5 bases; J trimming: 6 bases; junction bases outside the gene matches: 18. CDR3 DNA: TGTGCCAGCAGCCTTAACCGGGGGGGAGCGGGAGTGGTCAATGAGCAGTTCTTC. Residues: CASSLNRGGAGVVNEQFF.

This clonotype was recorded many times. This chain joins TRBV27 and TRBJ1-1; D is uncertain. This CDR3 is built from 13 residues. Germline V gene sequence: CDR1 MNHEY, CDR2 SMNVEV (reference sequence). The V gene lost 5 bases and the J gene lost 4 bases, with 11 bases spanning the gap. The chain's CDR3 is CASSPTLGTEAFF. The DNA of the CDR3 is TGTGCCAGCAGTCCGACTTTGGGCACTGAAGCTTTCTTT.

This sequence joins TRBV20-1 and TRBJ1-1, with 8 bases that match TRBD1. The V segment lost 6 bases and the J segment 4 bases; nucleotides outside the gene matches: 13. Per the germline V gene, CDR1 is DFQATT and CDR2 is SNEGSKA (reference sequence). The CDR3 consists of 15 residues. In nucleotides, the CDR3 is TGCAGTGCCAAAGGGCCTGACAGGGGAATCACTGAAGCTTTCTTT. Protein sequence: CSAKGPDRGITEAFF.

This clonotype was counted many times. The CDR3 protein is CASSPDRVVESEQFF. CDR3 in DNA: TGTGCCAGCTCACCTGACCGGGTAGTGGAGAGTGAGCAGTTCTTC. J is TRBJ2-1 and V is TRBV18, with D hard to call. CDR3 size: 15 residues. Germline V gives CDR1 KGHSH, CDR2 LQKENI. V was trimmed by 3 bases and J by 9 bases, leaving 18 bases between them.

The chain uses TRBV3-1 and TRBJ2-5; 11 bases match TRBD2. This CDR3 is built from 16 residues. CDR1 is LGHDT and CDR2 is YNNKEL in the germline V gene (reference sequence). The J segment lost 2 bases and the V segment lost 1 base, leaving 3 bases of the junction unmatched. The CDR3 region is CASSQVTSGNQETQYF. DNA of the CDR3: TGTGCCAGCAGCCAAGTGACTAGCGGGAATCAAGAGACCCAGTACTTC.

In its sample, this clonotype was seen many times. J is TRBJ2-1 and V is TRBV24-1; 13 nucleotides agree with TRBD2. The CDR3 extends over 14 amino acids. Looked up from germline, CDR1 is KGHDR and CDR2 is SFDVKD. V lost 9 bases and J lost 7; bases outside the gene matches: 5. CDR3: CATPGLAGSNEQFF. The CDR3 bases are TGTGCCACCCCGGGACTAGCGGGATCTAATGAGCAGTTCTTC.

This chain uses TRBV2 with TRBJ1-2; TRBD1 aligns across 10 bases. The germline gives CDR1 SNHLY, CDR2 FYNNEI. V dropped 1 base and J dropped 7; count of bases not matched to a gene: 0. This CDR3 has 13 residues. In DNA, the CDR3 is TGTGCCAGCAGTGAAGGGACAGGGGGTGGCTACACCTTC. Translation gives CASSEGTGGGYTF. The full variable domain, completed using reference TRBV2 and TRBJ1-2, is EPEVTQTPSHQVTQMGQEVILRCVPISNHLYFYWYRQILGQKVEFLVSFYNNEISEKSEIFDDQFSVERPDGSNFTLKIRSTKLEDSAMYFCASSEGTGGGYTFGSGTRLTVV.

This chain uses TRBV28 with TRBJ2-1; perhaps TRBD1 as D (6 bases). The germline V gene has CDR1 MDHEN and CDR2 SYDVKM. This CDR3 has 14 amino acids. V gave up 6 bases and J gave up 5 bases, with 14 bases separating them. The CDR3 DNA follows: TGTGCCAGCAGCCACAGGACAGAAAACAATGAGCAGTTCTTC. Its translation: CASSHRTENNEQFF. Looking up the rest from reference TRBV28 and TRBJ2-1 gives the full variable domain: DVKVTQSSRYLVKRTGEKVFLECVQDMDHENMFWYRQDPGLGLRLIYFSYDVKMKEKGDIPEGYSVSREKKERFSLILESASTNQTSMYLCASSHRTENNEQFFGPGTRLTVL.

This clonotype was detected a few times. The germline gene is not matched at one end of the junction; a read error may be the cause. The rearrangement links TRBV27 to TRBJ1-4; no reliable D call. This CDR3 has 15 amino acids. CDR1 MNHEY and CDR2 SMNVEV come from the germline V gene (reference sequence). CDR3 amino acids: CANSLVHGANEKLFF. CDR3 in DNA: TGTGCCAACAGTTTAGTGCACGGGGCTAATGAAAAACTGTTTTTT. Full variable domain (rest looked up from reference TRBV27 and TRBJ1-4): EAQVTQNPRYLITVTGKKLTVTCSQNMNHEYMSWYRQDPGLGLRQIYYSMNVEVTDKGDVPEGYKVSRKEKRNFPLILESPSPNQTSLYFCANSLVHGANEKLFFGSGTQLSVL.

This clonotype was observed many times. The CDR3 region has the DNA TGTGCCAGCTCAAGGGACAGGGTCGGTGGCTACACCTTC. Protein sequence: CASSRDRVGGYTF. The chain links TRBV18 to TRBJ1-2; TRBD1 aligns across 9 bases. V gave up 5 bases and J gave up 7 bases; unmatched junction bases: 5. The germline CDR1 and CDR2 sequences are KGHSH and LQKENI. The length of the CDR3 is 13 residues.

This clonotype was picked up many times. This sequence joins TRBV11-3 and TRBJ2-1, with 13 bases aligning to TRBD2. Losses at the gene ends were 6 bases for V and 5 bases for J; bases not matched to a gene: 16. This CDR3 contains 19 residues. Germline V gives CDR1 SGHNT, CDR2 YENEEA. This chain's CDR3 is CASRGGPVGTSGKHNEQFF. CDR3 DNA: TGTGCCAGCAGGGGTGGTCCAGTGGGGACTAGCGGGAAACACAATGAGCAGTTCTTC.

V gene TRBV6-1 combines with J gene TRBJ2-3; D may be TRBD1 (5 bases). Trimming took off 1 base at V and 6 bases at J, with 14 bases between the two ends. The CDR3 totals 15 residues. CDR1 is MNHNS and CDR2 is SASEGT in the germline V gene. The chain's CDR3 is CASSEGVTGADTQYF. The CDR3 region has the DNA TGTGCCAGCAGTGAAGGGGTGACTGGGGCGGATACGCAGTATTTT.

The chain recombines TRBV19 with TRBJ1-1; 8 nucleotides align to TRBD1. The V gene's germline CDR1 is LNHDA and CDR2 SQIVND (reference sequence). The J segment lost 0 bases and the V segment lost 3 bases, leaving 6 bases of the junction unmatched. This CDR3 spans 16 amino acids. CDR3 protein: CASSIGQGAMNTEAFF. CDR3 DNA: TGTGCCAGTAGTATCGGCCAGGGGGCTATGAACACTGAAGCTTTCTTT.

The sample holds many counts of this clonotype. DNA of the CDR3: TGTGCCAGCACCCATTTTACGGGACTCCGGAACACTGAAGCTTTCTTT. Protein: CASTHFTGLRNTEAFF. This chain joins TRBV6-1 and TRBJ1-1; D perhaps matches TRBD1 (5 bases). Trimming took 7 bases from V and 1 from J, leaving 19 bases between them. CDR3 length: 16 residues. CDR1 and CDR2 from the germline V gene are MNHNS and SASEGT.

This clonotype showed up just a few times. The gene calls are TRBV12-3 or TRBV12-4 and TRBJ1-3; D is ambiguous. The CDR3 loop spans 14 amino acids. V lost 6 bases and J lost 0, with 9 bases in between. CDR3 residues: CASRGSDSGNTIYF. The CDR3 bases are TGTGCCAGCAGGGGTTCAGACTCTGGAAACACCATATATTTT.

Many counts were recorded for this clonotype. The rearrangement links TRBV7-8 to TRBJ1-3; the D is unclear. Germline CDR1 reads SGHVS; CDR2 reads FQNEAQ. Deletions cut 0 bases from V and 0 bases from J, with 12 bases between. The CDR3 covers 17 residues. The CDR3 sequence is CASSLAEGFLSGNTIYF. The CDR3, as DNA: TGTGCCAGCAGCTTAGCTGAAGGGTTTCTCTCTGGAAACACCATATATTTT.

The CDR3 loop is CASTPEGVGYTF. CDR3 sequence (DNA): TGTGCCAGCACCCCGGAGGGGGTTGGCTACACCTTC. This sequence joins TRBV7-2 and TRBJ1-2; a weak D match, TRBD1 (6 bases). The germline V gene encodes CDR1 SGHTA and CDR2 FQGNSA. The CDR3 extends over 12 amino acids. The V and J ends lost 7 bases and 7 bases respectively, with 13 bases between them.

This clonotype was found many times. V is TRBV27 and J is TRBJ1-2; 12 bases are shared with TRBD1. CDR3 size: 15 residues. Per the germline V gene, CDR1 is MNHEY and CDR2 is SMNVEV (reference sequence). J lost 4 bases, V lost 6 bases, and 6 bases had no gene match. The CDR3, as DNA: TGTGCCAGCAGCATCGGGACAGGGGGCAGCTATGGCTACACCTTC. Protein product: CASSIGTGGSYGYTF.

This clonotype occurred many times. Here the CDR3 reads CATRPSRDGSPLHF. The CDR3 coding sequence is TGTGCCACCCGACCCTCTCGGGACGGGTCACCCCTCCACTTT. This chain joins TRBV15 and TRBJ1-6, with D tentatively TRBD1 (5 bases). Germline lookup yields CDR1 LNHNV and CDR2 YYDKDF (reference sequence). The V gene lost 8 bases and the J gene lost 10 bases, with 18 bases spanning the gap. CDR3 length: 14 residues.

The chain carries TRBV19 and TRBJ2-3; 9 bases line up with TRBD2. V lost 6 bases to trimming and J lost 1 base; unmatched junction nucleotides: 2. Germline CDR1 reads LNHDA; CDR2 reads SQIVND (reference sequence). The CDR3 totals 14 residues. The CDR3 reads CASRGLAGTDTQYF. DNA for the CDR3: TGTGCCAGTAGGGGACTAGCAGGCACAGATACGCAGTATTTT.

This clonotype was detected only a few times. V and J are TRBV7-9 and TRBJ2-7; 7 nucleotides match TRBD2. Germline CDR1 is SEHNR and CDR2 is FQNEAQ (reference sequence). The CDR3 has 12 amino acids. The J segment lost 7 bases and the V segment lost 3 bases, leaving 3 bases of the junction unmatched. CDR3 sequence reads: CASSFGREEQYV. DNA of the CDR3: TGTGCCAGCAGCTTTGGGAGGGAAGAGCAGTACGTC.

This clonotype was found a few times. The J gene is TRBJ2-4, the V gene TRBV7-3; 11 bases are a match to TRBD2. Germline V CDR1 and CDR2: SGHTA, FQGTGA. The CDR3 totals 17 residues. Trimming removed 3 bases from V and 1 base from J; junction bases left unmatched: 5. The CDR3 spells CASSLYTSGSAKNIQYF. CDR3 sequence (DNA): TGTGCCAGCAGCTTGTACACTAGCGGGAGTGCCAAAAACATTCAGTACTTC. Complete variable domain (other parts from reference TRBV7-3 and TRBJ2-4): GAGVSQTPSNKVTEKGKYVELRCDPISGHTALYWYRQSLGQGPEFLIYFQGTGAADDSGLPNDRFFAVRPEGSVSTLKIQRTERGDSAVYLCASSLYTSGSAKNIQYFGAGTRLSVL.

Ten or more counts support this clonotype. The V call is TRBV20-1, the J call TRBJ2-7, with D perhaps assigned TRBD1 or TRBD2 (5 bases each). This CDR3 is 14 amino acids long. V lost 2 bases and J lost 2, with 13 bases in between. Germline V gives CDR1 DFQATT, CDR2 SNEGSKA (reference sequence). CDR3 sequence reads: CSARRQTTAYEQYF. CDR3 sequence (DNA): TGCAGTGCTAGAAGACAGACTACAGCCTACGAGCAGTACTTC.